The clone carrying this T cell receptor beta chain was picked up one time. Original handling: Nucleated cell number was recorded as an estimate derived from reference gene primer amplification. Method: immunoSEQ multiplex PCR; TCRdb's copy keeps in-frame clones and lacks some. For V, J and clone size, that table is used; D and trimming come from the DNA. The table has more than 150,000 clones, roughly nine tenths seen once. The data stem from a study of blood T cell repertoires in COVID-19. Study details: Collection of acute and convalescent COVID-19 samples took place in the United States, Italy and Spain. PBMCs, B-cell-depleted T cells, or T cells provided the cDNA or gDNA that made up the material.

Sequencing was performed on peripheral blood. The sequence came from a man in his sixties or seventies with active or convalescent COVID-19.

In DNA, the CDR3 is TGTGCCAGCAGTCCCTTCCCGGGGACTGAAGCTTTCTTT. Translated: CASSPFPGTEAFF. The chain employs TRBV12-3 or TRBV12-4 and TRBJ1-1, with unresolved D. This CDR3 contains 13 residues. V lost 5 bases and J 5 bases, leaving 12 bases between the germline ends.